Below, 18 T cell receptor beta chains from the same sample are listed, as sequenced in a study of T cell responses to AZD1222 COVID-19 vaccine. Some clones are missing from TCRdb's copy, which holds only in-frame ones; the method was immunoSEQ multiplex PCR. The sample has 90,000 to 120,000 clones; 70% to 90% are singletons. The sample in question was peripheral blood, obtained 28 days after the second AZD1222 dose. The source is an adult who received the AZD1222 COVID-19 vaccine.

The rearrangement uses TRBV3-1 (or the pseudogene TRBV3-2) and TRBJ2-7, with 10 bases fitting TRBD1. Germline CDR1 is LGHDT and CDR2 is YNNKEL (reference sequence). The CDR3 totals 16 residues. J gave up 2 bases and V 0 bases, and 4 bases lay outside the gene matches. The CDR3 is CASSQDGTGVTYEQYF. CDR3 sequence (DNA): TGTGCCAGCAGCCAAGATGGGACAGGGGTAACCTACGAGCAGTACTTC.

This chain connects TRBV18 to TRBJ1-2; 12 nucleotides align to TRBD1. V lost 6 bases, J lost 6 bases, and 5 bases stayed unmatched. CDR1 is KGHSH, CDR2 LQKENI, per germline. The CDR3 runs to 14 residues. As DNA, the CDR3 is TGTGCCAGCTCGTCCGGGACAGGGGGCAATGGCTACACCTTC. Translated, it gives CASSSGTGGNGYTF.

The V and J genes are TRBV24-1 and TRBJ2-1; TRBD2 matches at 9 bases. With V trimmed by 9 bases and J by 10 bases, 9 bases remained unmatched. CDR1 is KGHDR and CDR2 is SFDVKD in the germline V gene. The CDR3 spans 13 residues. The DNA of the CDR3 is TGTGCCACCCAAATAGCGGGGGAAGGGGAGCAGTTCTTC. This codes for CATQIAGEGEQFF.

V is TRBV5-4 and J is TRBJ1-1, with 10 bases fitting TRBD1. After removal of 4 bases from V and 4 bases from J, the junction contained 4 bases not matched to a gene. The CDR3 spans 14 residues. CDR1 is SGHNT and CDR2 is YYREEE in the germline V gene (reference sequence). The DNA of the CDR3 is TGTGCCAGCAGCCGCGGACAGGGGGTCACTGAAGCTTTCTTT. Translating it yields CASSRGQGVTEAFF.

This rearrangement joins TRBV19 to TRBJ1-4; perhaps TRBD1 as D (6 bases). The CDR3 extends over 13 amino acids. The germline gives CDR1 LNHDA, CDR2 SQIVND (reference sequence). V lost 10 bases and J 4 bases, leaving 13 bases between the germline ends. In nucleotides, the CDR3 is TGTGCCACTACTGGAGGGGGTAATGAAAAACTGTTTTTT. It is translated as CATTGGGNEKLFF. The full variable domain, with the rest looked up from reference TRBV19 and TRBJ1-4, is DGGITQSPKYLFRKEGQNVTLSCEQNLNHDAMYWYRQDPGQGLRLIYYSQIVNDFQKGDIAEGYSVSREKKESFPLTVTSAQKNPTAFYLCATTGGGNEKLFFGSGTQLSVL.

J is TRBJ2-7 and V is TRBV21-1. TRBV21-1 is tagged as a pseudogene. The CDR3 extends over 15 amino acids. The CDR3 bases are TGTGCCAGCAGCCCTACGAGGGGACCGACCTACGAGCAGTACTTC. Protein sequence: CASSPTRGPTYEQYF.

The V call is TRBV2, the J call TRBJ2-3; D unclear. The CDR3 sequence is 15 residues long. The V end was cut by 5 bases, the J end by 0 bases, with 12 bases between. Germline CDR1 is SNHLY and CDR2 is FYNNEI. CDR3 in amino acids: CASSTLSASTDTQYF. CDR3 bases: TGTGCCAGCAGTACCCTCTCGGCCAGCACAGATACGCAGTATTTT. The entire variable domain, with the rest obtained from reference TRBV2 and TRBJ2-3, is as follows: EPEVTQTPSHQVTQMGQEVILRCVPISNHLYFYWYRQILGQKVEFLVSFYNNEISEKSEIFDDQFSVERPDGSNFTLKIRSTKLEDSAMYFCASSTLSASTDTQYFGPGTRLTVL.

The chain combines TRBV2 with TRBJ2-7, with 9 bases identical to TRBD1. In germline, CDR1 is SNHLY, CDR2 FYNNEI. The CDR3 spans 17 residues. The V gene end was trimmed by 3 bases and the J gene end by 2 bases; junction bases not matched to a gene: 11. The DNA for the CDR3 is TGTGCCAGCAGTGACCCCAGGGAGGGGGACAGGGCCTACGAGCAGTACTTC. Its translation is CASSDPREGDRAYEQYF.

This chain joins TRBV7-9 and TRBJ2-7; 7 nucleotides match TRBD1. V gave up 5 bases and J gave up 1 base; unmatched junction bases: 11. This CDR3 region has 16 residues. Germline CDR1 reads SEHNR; CDR2 reads FQNEAQ (reference sequence). CDR3 protein: CASSRVADRESYEQYF. The CDR3 nucleotides read TGTGCCAGCAGCCGCGTTGCTGACAGGGAATCCTACGAGCAGTACTTC. The whole variable domain, remainder taken from reference TRBV7-9 and TRBJ2-7, is DTGVSQNPRHKITKRGQNVTFRCDPISEHNRLYWYRQTLGQGPEFLTYFQNEAQLEKSRLLSDRFSAERPKGSFSTLEIQRTEQGDSAMYLCASSRVADRESYEQYFGPGTRLTVT.

This chain links TRBV7-9 with TRBJ1-5; 8 bases match TRBD1. CDR1 is SEHNR, CDR2 FQNEAQ, per germline (reference sequence). V lost 5 bases, J lost 5 bases, and 8 bases stayed unmatched. The CDR3 contains 15 residues. The CDR3 coding sequence is TGTGCCAGCAGCCCTGGACAGGGAGCTTATCAGCCCCAGCATTTT. Protein: CASSPGQGAYQPQHF.

This chain connects TRBV4-3 to TRBJ2-2, with TRBD2 matching 10 bases. CDR1 is LGHNA, CDR2 YSLEER, per germline. The CDR3 spans 19 residues. J lost 3 bases, V lost 5 bases, and 15 bases had no gene match. CDR3 sequence reads: CASSRSVVSGGPYTGELFF. The CDR3 DNA sequence: TGCGCCAGCAGCAGAAGCGTCGTTAGCGGGGGGCCGTACACCGGGGAGCTGTTTTTT.

The J gene is TRBJ2-1, the V gene TRBV18; 7 bases are a match to TRBD2. Germline V gene sequence: CDR1 KGHSH, CDR2 LQKENI. CDR3 size: 15 residues. V gave up 6 bases and J gave up 7 bases; unmatched junction bases: 12. This chain's CDR3 is CASSEGLPALNEQFF. CDR3 in DNA: TGTGCCAGCTCGGAGGGACTACCGGCATTGAATGAGCAGTTCTTC.

This chain uses TRBV19 with TRBJ2-7, with 8 nucleotides matching TRBD1. Germline CDR1 is LNHDA and CDR2 is SQIVND (reference sequence). The junction had 4 bases not matched to a gene; V was cut back by 6 bases and J by 3 bases. CDR3 size: 13 residues. CDR3 sequence (DNA): TGTGCCAGTAGCCTCGACAGGGGCTACGAGCAGTACTTC. As protein: CASSLDRGYEQYF. The full variable domain, its missing parts supplied by reference TRBV19 and TRBJ2-7, is DGGITQSPKYLFRKEGQNVTLSCEQNLNHDAMYWYRQDPGQGLRLIYYSQIVNDFQKGDIAEGYSVSREKKESFPLTVTSAQKNPTAFYLCASSLDRGYEQYFGPGTRLTVT.

V usage is TRBV19 and J usage is TRBJ1-1; D not certain. This CDR3 has 12 residues. Trimming stripped 5 bases from V and 0 bases from J, with 4 bases between. Germline assignment: CDR1 LNHDA and CDR2 SQIVND (reference sequence). The CDR3 here is CASSAMNTEAFF. CDR3 coding DNA: TGTGCCAGTAGTGCCATGAACACTGAAGCTTTCTTT. Using reference TRBV19 and TRBJ1-1 for the parts outside the CDR3, the full variable domain is DGGITQSPKYLFRKEGQNVTLSCEQNLNHDAMYWYRQDPGQGLRLIYYSQIVNDFQKGDIAEGYSVSREKKESFPLTVTSAQKNPTAFYLCASSAMNTEAFFGQGTRLTVV.

The chain employs TRBV20-1 and TRBJ1-6, with D tentatively TRBD1 (5 bases). The CDR3 consists of 11 residues. V dropped 6 bases and J dropped 7 bases, with 7 bases sitting between them. The germline V gene encodes CDR1 DFQATT and CDR2 SNEGSKA (reference sequence). For the CDR3, the DNA is TGCAGTGCCAGACAGAATTCACCCCTCCACTTT. This sequence encodes CSARQNSPLHF.

V and J are TRBV9 and TRBJ2-7, with 7 bases fitting TRBD2. V lost 0 bases and J lost 6; bases outside the gene matches: 3. This CDR3 spans 13 amino acids. Germline V lookup: CDR1 SGDLS, CDR2 YYNGEE. In DNA form, the CDR3 reads TGTGCCAGCAGCGTAGGGTCTAGCGGCGAGCAGTACTTC. This translates into CASSVGSSGEQYF.

The chain is built from TRBV15 and TRBJ2-1, with D tentatively TRBD2 (5 bases). The CDR3 totals 14 residues. Germline V gene sequence: CDR1 LNHNV, CDR2 YYDKDF (reference sequence). V dropped 0 bases and J dropped 3 bases, with 6 bases sitting between them. Here the CDR3 DNA reads TGTGCCACCAGCAGAGATCGGGGCTACAATGAGCAGTTCTTC. Translating it yields CATSRDRGYNEQFF.

The chain has TRBV11-2 and TRBJ1-4, with 7 bases lining up with TRBD1. This CDR3 contains 17 residues. V lost 4 bases, J lost 4 bases, and 12 bases stayed unmatched. Germline V gene sequence: CDR1 SGHAT, CDR2 FQNNGV. The CDR3 DNA follows: TGTGCCAGCAGCTCCCTGACGGAGGGGGCAGGTAATGAAAAACTGTTTTTT. Translating gives CASSSLTEGAGNEKLFF. Supplemented by reference TRBV11-2 and TRBJ1-4, the full variable domain reads EAGVAQSPRYKIIEKRQSVAFWCNPISGHATLYWYQQILGQGPKLLIQFQNNGVVDDSQLPKDRFSAERLKGVDSTLKIQPAKLEDSAVYLCASSSLTEGAGNEKLFFGSGTQLSVL.